Listed below are T cell receptor beta chains from one sample, sequenced in a study of CD8+CD57+ T cells in acquired aplastic anemia. TCRdb passed the reads through MiXCR, listing each CDR3 protein once. This sample yields 200,000 to 250,000 distinct CDR3 sequences, of which over 55% are seen a single time; approximately 32% belongs to the top ten. Sequencing was performed on sorted CD4+, CD8+, or CD8+CD57+ T cells (not recorded which) from PBMCs. These receptors came from a human donor in good health. Each CDR3 is given with its conserved first and last residue. The order of the fields is V gene, D gene, CDR3 length, J gene, clone size, CDR3 protein, CDR3 DNA. A D gene is named only where the DNA matches it firmly. Part of the rows lack a size; the others show once, few, many or a class for expanded clones.

>TRBV4-1|.|14|TRBJ1-1|many
CASSQEGNTAEAFF
TGCGCCAGCAGCCAAGAGGGAAATACGGCTGAAGCTTTCTTT
>TRBV20-1|.|11|TRBJ1-6|.
CSALTNSPLHF
TGCAGTGCCCTTACGAATTCACCCCTCCACTTT
>TRBV15|TRBD2|16|TRBJ2-1|.
CATSAMRETLYNEQFF
TGTGCCACCAGCGCTATGCGGGAGACATTATACAATGAGCAGTTCTTC
>TRBV24-1|.|16|TRBJ1-1|.
CATSDSGGGPIAEAFF
TGTGCCACCAGTGATTCCGGCGGGGGTCCTATCGCCGAAGCTTTCTTT
>TRBV25-1|.|13|TRBJ2-7|.
CASRPSESYEQYF
TGTGCCAGCAGACCATCTGAATCCTACGAGCAGTACTTC
>TRBV5-1|.|14|TRBJ1-3|.
CASSSDRFGNTIYF
TGTGCCAGCAGCAGCGACAGATTTGGAAACACCATATATTTT
>TRBV4-2|.|15|TRBJ1-5|.
CASSGRQGSDQPQHF
TGTGCCAGCAGCGGACGTCAGGGGAGTGATCAGCCCCAGCATTTT
>TRBV19|.|14|TRBJ1-2|.
CASSSQGLYTGYTF
TGTGCCAGTAGTTCCCAGGGGCTTTATACGGGCTACACCTTC
>TRBV7-9|TRBD2|16|TRBJ2-5|.
CASSPTLALAGGTQYF
TGTGCCAGCAGCCCAACTTTGGCGCTAGCGGGCGGGACCCAGTACTTC
>TRBV6-2/TRBV6-3|.|14|TRBJ1-2|.
CASSEPEGSYGYTF
TGTGCCAGCAGTGAGCCTGAAGGGAGCTATGGCTACACCTTC
>TRBV6-4|TRBD2|17|TRBJ2-1|.
CASSDSIAGGRFNEQFF
TGTGCCAGCAGTGACTCGATAGCGGGGGGGAGGTTCAATGAGCAGTTCTTC
>TRBV2|.|12|TRBJ1-2|.
CASSVPGQGYTF
TGTGCCAGCAGTGTCCCGGGACAAGGCTACACCTTC
>TRBV20-1|.|13|TRBJ2-5|.
CSAKKQGGETQYF
TGCAGTGCTAAAAAACAGGGCGGAGAGACCCAGTACTTC
>TRBV10-3|TRBD1|15|TRBJ1-1|.
CAISTTGGKGTEAFF
TGTGCCATCAGCACGACAGGGGGCAAGGGCACTGAAGCTTTCTTT
>TRBV7-9|TRBD1|20|TRBJ1-1|.
CASSPYTLSDREYMNTEAFF
TGTGCCAGCAGCCCCTACACCTTATCAGACAGGGAATATATGAACACTGAAGCTTTCTTT
>TRBV20-1|.|13|TRBJ1-1|.
CSARVGGGTEAFF
TGCAGTGCTAGAGTGGGTGGGGGCACTGAAGCTTTCTTT
>TRBV15|.|12|TRBJ1-1|.
CATSRAEGAAFF
TGTGCCACCAGCAGAGCGGAGGGAGCTGCTTTCTTT
>TRBV19|TRBD1|16|TRBJ1-6|.
CASSPEGQIKNSPLHF
TGTGCCAGTAGCCCTGAGGGACAGATTAAAAATTCACCCCTCCACTTT
>TRBV15|.|14|TRBJ2-3|.
CATSRDMVADTQYF
TGTGCCACCAGCAGAGATATGGTGGCGGATACGCAGTATTTT
>TRBV7-3|TRBD2|19|TRBJ2-1|.
CASSERNSTAGGLTDTQFF
TGTGCCAGCAGCGAACGGAACTCGACAGCGGGGGGGCTCACAGATACGCAGTTCTTC
>TRBV7-2|.|15|TRBJ2-7|once
CASSYQGQLGHEQYF
TGTGCCAGCAGCTACCAGGGACAATTAGGGCACGAGCAGTACTTC
>TRBV15|.|14|TRBJ2-7|few
CATSTEGNSYEQYF
TGTGCCACCAGCACCGAGGGTAACTCCTACGAGCAGTACTTC
>TRBV7-9|TRBD1|14|TRBJ1-2|.
CASTAGQGYYGYTF
TGTGCCAGCACCGCCGGACAGGGATACTATGGCTACACCTTC
>TRBV29-1|.|14|TRBJ1-4|few
CSVAGGTPNEKLFF
TGCAGCGTTGCGGGGGGGACCCCTAATGAAAAACTGTTTTTT
>TRBV27|TRBD2|15|TRBJ2-1|.
CASSPGTSGNNEQFF
TGTGCCAGCAGCCCGGGGACTAGCGGAAACAATGAGCAGTTCTTC
>TRBV15|.|14|TRBJ2-1|.
CATSRTERHNEQFF
TGTGCCACCAGCCGGACTGAGAGGCACAATGAGCAGTTCTTC
>TRBV25-1|.|14|TRBJ2-7|.
CASSQSQSLEEQYF
TGTGCCAGCAGTCAGTCCCAAAGCCTGGAGGAGCAGTACTTC
>TRBV7-3|TRBD2|15|TRBJ2-3|.
CASSLEAGGPYTQYF
TGTGCCAGCAGCTTAGAGGCGGGGGGGCCATATACGCAGTATTTT
>TRBV2|.|12|TRBJ1-1|few
CASSDWSTEAFF
TGTGCCAGCAGTGACTGGAGCACTGAAGCTTTCTTT
>TRBV9|TRBD1|14|TRBJ1-2|many
CASSLGQDLYGYTF
TGTGCCAGCAGCCTGGGACAGGACCTCTATGGCTACACCTTC
>TRBV12-5|.|15|TRBJ1-5|.
CASGLAGDSNQPQHF
TGTGCTAGTGGTTTAGCGGGGGATAGCAATCAGCCCCAGCATTTT
>TRBV19|.|15|TRBJ1-4|.
CASSTEQGSMEKLFF
TGTGCCAGTAGTACGGAACAGGGTTCCATGGAAAAACTGTTTTTT
>TRBV9|.|15|TRBJ1-1|.
CASSSVTDANTEAFF
TGTGCCAGCAGCTCTGTGACAGATGCGAACACTGAAGCTTTCTTT
>TRBV7-2|.|15|TRBJ1-5|.
CASSLTPWRDQPQHF
TGTGCCAGCAGCTTAACCCCTTGGCGGGATCAGCCCCAGCATTTT
>TRBV5-1|.|17|TRBJ1-1|.
CASSLRTSGSGGTEAFF
TGCGCCAGCAGCTTGAGGACCTCCGGGAGTGGAGGCACTGAAGCTTTCTTT
>TRBV4-3|.|14|TRBJ2-1|.
CASSQVPGEDEQFF
TGCGCCAGCAGCCAAGTTCCAGGGGAAGACGAGCAGTTCTTC
>TRBV29-1|TRBD2|14|TRBJ2-3|many
CSTPGLAGGDTQYF
TGCAGCACTCCGGGACTAGCGGGAGGAGATACGCAGTATTTT
>TRBV9|.|14|TRBJ1-1|.
CASSENRVDTEAFF
TGTGCCAGCAGCGAAAACAGGGTGGACACTGAAGCTTTCTTT
>TRBV7-2|.|14|TRBJ2-2|.
CASTEGAVTGELFF
TGTGCCAGCACTGAGGGAGCGGTCACCGGGGAGCTGTTTTTT
>TRBV7-9|TRBD2|16|TRBJ2-1|.
CASSHSGLADYNEQFF
TGTGCCAGCAGCCATTCGGGGCTAGCGGATTACAATGAGCAGTTCTTC
>TRBV2|.|15|TRBJ1-2|.
CASSVQLFTNYGYTF
TGTGCCAGCAGTGTTCAGCTCTTCACCAACTATGGCTACACCTTC
>TRBV7-2|.|14|TRBJ2-5|.
CASSGFGGRETQYF
TGTGCCAGCAGCGGTTTTGGGGGGCGGGAGACCCAGTACTTC
>TRBV20-1|.|12|TRBJ1-1|.
CSPGTSNTEAFF
TGCAGTCCGGGGACGTCGAACACTGAAGCTTTCTTT
>TRBV2|.|13|TRBJ2-5|.
CASSRDSGETQYF
TGTGCCAGCAGTCGGGACTCCGGAGAGACCCAGTACTTC
>TRBV2|.|14|TRBJ1-5|once
CASSESPGDQPQHF
TGTGCCAGCAGTGAATCCCCCGGAGATCAGCCCCAGCATTTT
>TRBV6-6|TRBD1|13|TRBJ1-2|.
CVSTPGGNYGYTF
TGTGTCAGCACCCCAGGGGGAAACTATGGCTACACCTTC
>TRBV7-2|.|14|TRBJ1-5|few
CASSLAVGSQPQHF
TGTGCCAGCAGCTTAGCGGTGGGCAGCCAGCCCCAGCATTTT